These 4 T cell receptor beta chains were all obtained from the same sample, sequenced in a study of Graves' ophthalmopathy and Graves' hyperthyroidism. Amplification targeted the TCR beta CDR3 regions, with RNA transcripts as the source material. RT-PCR in the first round used HTBI primers; a second-round multiplex PCR followed. MiXCR, applied by TCRdb to the multiplex PCR reads, yields one record per CDR3 protein. Counted here are about 210,000 distinct CDR3 sequences, around 30% occurring once; the ten biggest clones make up 9.1%. The sample comprised peripheral blood. The receptors originated from a man aged 45 to 65 with Graves' ophthalmopathy.

The J gene is TRBJ1-3, the V gene TRBV7-2, with no clear D. Germline V gives CDR1 SGHTA, CDR2 FQGNSA. The CDR3 is 13 amino acids. Trimming cost V 5 bases and J 2 bases, with 7 bases left between them. The CDR3 DNA reads TGTGCCAGCAGCGGGGTTGCTGGAAACACCATATATTTT. It yields the protein CASSGVAGNTIYF.

This clonotype was observed many times. The chain uses TRBV28 and TRBJ2-7, with D perhaps matching TRBD1 (5 bases). The CDR3 loop spans 13 amino acids. Trimming left V 6 bases short and J 0 bases short, with 9 bases between. The germline V gene encodes CDR1 MDHEN and CDR2 SYDVKM. DNA for the CDR3: TGTGCCAGCAGGCAGACAGTCTCCTACGAGCAGTACTTC. This codes for CASRQTVSYEQYF.

This clonotype was seen ten or more times. J is TRBJ1-6 and V is TRBV12-3 or TRBV12-4; D unresolved. The CDR3 contains 15 residues. V dropped 4 bases and J dropped 6 bases, with 13 bases sitting between them. CDR3 nucleotides: TGTGCCAGCAGTTCCCACTTAGCTCGTAATTCACCCCTCCACTTT. Its translation: CASSSHLARNSPLHF.

This clonotype was detected ten times or more. V usage is TRBV6-1 and J usage is TRBJ2-2; D remains ambiguous. The CDR3 has 12 amino acids. Germline V lookup: CDR1 MNHNS, CDR2 SASEGT. Trimming pared 6 bases from V and 6 bases from J, leaving 8 bases between. The CDR3 here is CASRPPSGELFF. The CDR3 DNA is TGTGCCAGCAGGCCCCCTTCCGGGGAGCTGTTTTTT.